These 11 T cell receptor beta chains share one sample of origin, sequenced in a study of blood T cell repertoires in COVID-19. The method was immunoSEQ multiplex PCR; TCRdb's version includes in-frame clones alone and lacks a portion of them. The sample records around 38,000 clones, nearly 90% being singletons. Sequencing was done on a sample of peripheral blood. The origin of the receptors is a human donor in a cohort sampled during active COVID-19.

DNA of the CDR3: TGTGCTAGTGAATTACAGAACACTGAAGCTTTCTTT. This sequence encodes CASELQNTEAFF. The chain uses TRBV12-5 and TRBJ1-1; D remains ambiguous. Per germline, CDR1 LGHNT and CDR2 FRNRAP. The CDR3 is 12 residues long. V shed 7 bases and J shed 1 base, with 7 bases lying between them.

The CDR3 bases are TGTGCCAGCAGCTTGGGTCGAGACGGGTCTAGGAACACTGAAGCTTTCTTT. It encodes CASSLGRDGSRNTEAFF. The V gene is TRBV5-5, the J gene TRBJ1-1; D unclear. Germline CDR1 SGHKS, CDR2 YYEKEE (reference sequence). The CDR3 is 17 amino acids. Trimming cost V 0 bases and J 1 base, with 16 bases left between them.

The chain carries TRBV11-2 and TRBJ1-1; D remains ambiguous. This CDR3 is 14 amino acids long. The V end lost 1 base, the J end lost 1 base, and 7 bases lay between the germline ends. Germline V gives CDR1 SGHAT, CDR2 FQNNGV. The CDR3: CASSLAGRNTEAFF. In DNA form, the CDR3 reads TGTGCCAGCAGCTTAGCCGGGAGGAACACTGAAGCTTTCTTT.

This clone was seen a few times. This specimen includes other DNA sequences encoding the same CDR3. The genes are TRBV7-2 and TRBJ1-1; no clear D. Per germline, CDR1 SGHTA and CDR2 FQGNSA. The V end lost 4 bases, the J end lost 2 bases, and 14 bases lay between the germline ends. CDR3 length: 15 residues. This CDR3 reads CASSSWREKNTEAFF. The DNA for the CDR3 is TGTGCCAGCAGCTCTTGGAGGGAAAAAAACACTGAAGCTTTCTTT.

This chain joins TRBV19 and TRBJ2-7, with D unclear. Looked up from germline, CDR1 is LNHDA and CDR2 is SQIVND (reference sequence). The CDR3 is made up of 15 amino acids. Between the trimmed V and J ends, which lost 6 bases and 2 bases, there was a span of 17 bases. The CDR3 sequence: CASRVEPTPTYEQYF. The CDR3 DNA follows: TGTGCCAGTAGGGTTGAGCCGACACCAACCTACGAGCAGTACTTC.

The rearrangement links TRBV7-9 to TRBJ2-4; the D is unclear. Trimming removed 5 bases at V and 5 bases at J, with 13 bases between. Per germline, CDR1 SEHNR and CDR2 FQNEAQ (reference sequence). The CDR3 consists of 14 residues. For the CDR3, the DNA is TGTGCCAGCAGCCCCTCTGGCATGGAAAACATTCAGTACTTC. Translation: CASSPSGMENIQYF.

The chain joins TRBV7-2 to TRBJ1-5; a weak D match, TRBD1 (5 bases). V was shortened by 5 bases and J by 13 bases, with 18 bases between the two germline ends. The length of the CDR3 is 13 residues. Germline V gene data show CDR1 as SGHTA and CDR2 as FQGNSA. The CDR3 region is CASSSRGERQQHF. CDR3 in DNA: TGTGCCAGCAGCAGCCGGGGGGAAAGGCAGCAGCATTTT.

In nucleotides, the CDR3 is TGCGCCAGCAGCCAGACAGGGGTCATGAACACTGAAGCTTTCTTT. As protein: CASSQTGVMNTEAFF. This rearrangement joins TRBV4-1 to TRBJ1-1; the match to TRBD1 covers 8 bases. Trimming took 3 bases from V and 0 from J; bases not matched to a gene: 3. Germline loops: CDR1 MGHRA, CDR2 YSYEKL. The CDR3 contains 15 residues.

The rearrangement uses TRBV27 and TRBJ2-1; 7 positions agree with TRBD2. The germline CDR1 and CDR2 sequences are MNHEY and SMNVEV (reference sequence). The CDR3 consists of 12 residues. After removal of 3 bases from V and 9 bases from J, the junction contained 2 bases not matched to a gene. CDR3 DNA sequence: TGTGCCAGCAGTTTGGGGGGGATTGAGCAGTTCTTC. Translation gives CASSLGGIEQFF.

The chain has TRBV18 and TRBJ1-1, with a tentative D call TRBD1 (5 bases). The germline V gene encodes CDR1 KGHSH and CDR2 LQKENI. Trimming removed 6 bases at V and 3 bases at J, with 11 bases between. The CDR3 runs 13 residues. The CDR3 protein is CASSQGLDTEAFF. In DNA form, the CDR3 reads TGTGCCAGCTCCCAGGGCCTCGACACTGAAGCTTTCTTT.

The rearrangement joins TRBV9 to TRBJ1-3; 8 nucleotides align to TRBD1. The CDR3 runs 17 residues. The V gene end was trimmed by 3 bases and the J gene end by 1 base; junction bases not matched to a gene: 9. Germline-derived CDR1 and CDR2 are SGDLS and YYNGEE. CDR3 coding DNA: TGTGCCAGCAGCGCGGACAGGGAACCCTTGTCTGGAAACACCATATATTTT. Translating it yields CASSADREPLSGNTIYF.